The 19 T cell receptor beta chains below were found in one sample sequenced in a study of blood T cells in healthy people across ages. Next came a second PCR, run for 7 to 11 cycles, which used a sample-barcoded 5' primer along with a J-beta primer mix. One entry per CDR3 protein results from TCRdb running MiXCR on the 5' RACE reads. The sample lists about 640,000 distinct CDR3 sequences; 25% to 30% were seen once. The sequencing input was blood. Receptor source: a woman older than 75 in good health.

This clonotype was recorded many times. J is TRBJ2-5 and V is TRBV9; D is ambiguous. Trimming cost V 3 bases and J 5 bases, with 11 bases left between them. Germline V gene lookup returns CDR1 SGDLS and CDR2 YYNGEE. The CDR3 contains 13 residues. CDR3 coding DNA: TGTGCCAGCAGCGCTGGTTTAAGGGAGACCCAGTACTTC. Translated, it gives CASSAGLRETQYF.

A few counts support this clonotype. A much more abundant neighbour one base away suggests this may be a read error. The J gene is TRBJ2-5, the V gene TRBV5-1; perhaps TRBD2 as D (6 bases). This CDR3 spans 13 amino acids. V was pared by 3 bases and J by 11 bases, with 17 bases between. The germline V gene has CDR1 SGHRS and CDR2 YFSETQ. The CDR3: CASSSGDFFHQYF. The CDR3 coding sequence is TGCGCCAGCAGCTCCGGGGACTTTTTCCATCAGTACTTC.

The chain's CDR3 is CASSQGAAEGTEAFF. CDR3 nucleotides: TGTGCCAGCAGCCAAGGCGCCGCGGAGGGTACTGAAGCTTTCTTT. The chain employs TRBV3-1 and TRBJ1-1; D gene ambiguous. The V gene lost 1 base and the J gene lost 5 bases, with 14 bases spanning the gap. CDR1 is LGHDT, CDR2 YNNKEL, per germline (reference sequence). CDR3 length: 15 amino acids.

The chain employs TRBV29-1 and TRBJ1-1; tentatively, D is TRBD1 (6 bases). This CDR3 contains 13 residues. V lost 5 bases, J lost 0 bases, and 10 bases lay in between. Germline lookup yields CDR1 SQVTM and CDR2 ANQGSEA. CDR3 bases: TGCAGCGTTTCCACAGGGATGAACACTGAAGCTTTCTTT. Its translation is CSVSTGMNTEAFF. The full variable domain, its missing parts supplied by reference TRBV29-1 and TRBJ1-1, is SAVISQKPSRDICQRGTSLTIQCQVDSQVTMMFWYRQQPGQSLTLIATANQGSEATYESGFVIDKFPISRPNLTFSTLTVSNMSPEDSSIYLCSVSTGMNTEAFFGQGTRLTVV.

Note on this clonotype: A much larger clone differs from this one at a single base, so this may be a read error. The rearrangement joins TRBV2 to TRBJ1-2; the D is unclear. This CDR3 has 13 residues. CDR1 is SNHLY and CDR2 is FYNNEI in the germline V gene. CDR3 sequence reads: CTSSEFRLDGYTF. The CDR3, as DNA: TGTACCAGCAGTGAATTTAGATTGGACGGCTACACCTTC.

This sequence joins TRBV9 and TRBJ2-3; D is perhaps TRBD1 (7 bases). The V end lost 3 bases, the J end lost 2 bases, and 16 bases lay between the germline ends. CDR1 is SGDLS and CDR2 is YYNGEE in the germline V gene. The CDR3 runs to 16 residues. The CDR3 DNA sequence: TGTGCCAGCAGCGGCAGGGGGGCCGCATCCACAGATACGCAGTATTTT. Translated: CASSGRGAASTDTQYF.

This clonotype was picked up many times. This chain joins TRBV29-1 and TRBJ1-1; D is ambiguous. The CDR3 is made up of 13 amino acids. CDR1 and CDR2 from the germline V gene are SQVTM and ANQGSEA. Trimming cost V 1 base and J 5 bases, with 11 bases left between them. The CDR3 DNA reads as TGCAGCGTTGAAGTGGGGTATCGGACTGAAGCTTTCTTT. It translates to CSVEVGYRTEAFF.

This clonotype was counted at least ten times. The V gene is TRBV7-2, the J gene TRBJ2-3; 10 nucleotides align to TRBD2. Per the germline V gene, CDR1 is SGHTA and CDR2 is FQGNSA. V shed 3 bases and J 2 bases; nucleotides not matched to a gene: 5. CDR3 length: 16 residues. CDR3 sequence reads: CASSFPSGGFTDTQYF. In nucleotides, the CDR3 is TGTGCCAGCAGCTTCCCTAGCGGGGGATTCACAGATACGCAGTATTTT.

At least ten counts were recorded for this clonotype. V is TRBV6-5 and J is TRBJ2-7; 7 positions agree with TRBD2. V gave up 2 bases and J gave up 0 bases; unmatched junction bases: 13. The CDR3 has 18 residues. Germline lookup yields CDR1 MNHEY and CDR2 SVGAGI. CDR3 region: CASSYGGVTSSSSYEQYF. The CDR3 coding sequence is TGTGCCAGCAGTTACGGGGGGGTCACTAGTTCGAGCTCCTACGAGCAGTACTTC.

In its sample, this clonotype was seen many times. The gene calls are TRBV10-3 and TRBJ2-7; tentatively, D is TRBD2 (5 bases). Germline CDR1 reads ENHRY; CDR2 reads SYGVKD. The V end was cut by 3 bases, the J end by 7 bases, with 16 bases between. The CDR3 runs 14 residues. The CDR3 reads CAISEVGSSMEQYF. The CDR3 DNA sequence: TGTGCCATCAGTGAAGTTGGGAGTAGTATGGAGCAGTACTTC.

With regard to this clonotype: A much larger clone lies a single base off, so this may be a read error. CDR3 in amino acids: CASSPDVHEQYF. The CDR3 bases are TGTGCCAGCAGCCCGGACGTCCATGAGCAGTACTTC. The chain couples TRBV7-2 to TRBJ2-7; D remains ambiguous. This CDR3 has 12 residues. The germline CDR1 and CDR2 sequences are SGHTA and FQGNSA. The V end was cut by 5 bases, the J end by 7 bases, with 12 bases between.

This clonotype turned up a few times. This chain uses TRBV29-1 with TRBJ1-3, with D maybe TRBD1 (6 bases). Germline CDR1 is SQVTM and CDR2 is ANQGSEA. This CDR3 has 15 amino acids. V was pared by 4 bases and J by 0 bases, with 13 bases between. CDR3 DNA sequence: TGCAGCGTTGTGGGGACACCAAGCTCTGGAAACACCATATATTTT. Translated, it gives CSVVGTPSSGNTIYF.

There are many counts of this clonotype. The chain uses TRBV5-6 and TRBJ2-5; D could derive from TRBD1 or TRBD2 (6 bases each). The J call is in doubt because the DNA end fits TRBJ2-7 better. This CDR3 region has 15 residues. CDR1 and CDR2 from the germline V gene are SGHDT and YYEEEE. The CDR3 region has the DNA TGTGCCAGCAGCTGGGCCCGGGGGCGTATCAACGAGCAGTACTTC. Encoded protein: CASSWARGRINEQYF.

This clonotype was seen many times. The chain has TRBV6-1 and TRBJ2-7, with D tentatively TRBD1 (6 bases). The V and J ends lost 0 bases and 2 bases respectively, with 11 bases between them. The CDR3 covers 15 residues. Per the germline V gene, CDR1 is MNHNS and CDR2 is SASEGT. The CDR3 here is CASSEAFRGAYEQYF. The CDR3 coding sequence is TGTGCCAGCAGTGAAGCGTTCAGGGGAGCCTACGAGCAGTACTTC.

This clonotype occurred once. V gene TRBV5-1 combines with J gene TRBJ2-5, with a possible D match to TRBD1 (6 bases). The last part of the DNA fits TRBJ2-7 better; the J call may be wrong. CDR1 is SGHRS and CDR2 is YFSETQ in the germline V gene. The CDR3 contains 13 residues. The CDR3 coding sequence is TGCGCCAGCAGCTACCCGCAGGGGTACGAGCAGTACTTC. As protein: CASSYPQGYEQYF.

There are a few counts of this clonotype. This CDR3 is CASSPSLQRKVGYF. The CDR3 bases are TGCGCCAGCAGCCCGTCCCTGCAGCGAAAGGTGGGGTACTTC. V usage is TRBV4-1 and J usage is TRBJ2-5; no reliable D call. Per germline, CDR1 MGHRA and CDR2 YSYEKL. The CDR3 runs 14 residues. Trimming removed 4 bases from V and 13 bases from J, with 22 bases in between.

A remark on this clonotype: A read error may produce the germline difference seen at one junction end. The chain uses TRBV7-9 and TRBJ1-6; no clear D. The CDR3 runs to 15 residues. Germline-derived CDR1 and CDR2 are SEHNR and FQNEAQ (reference sequence). CDR3 loop: CASSLPTAYNSPLHF. DNA of the CDR3: TGTGCCAGTAGCTTACCCACGGCGTATAATTCACCCCTCCACTTT.

This clonotype was counted many times. This chain connects TRBV20-1 to TRBJ2-3, with a possible D match to TRBD1 (6 bases). The CDR3 extends over 13 amino acids. Trimming removed 5 bases at V and 2 bases at J, with 11 bases between. CDR1 is DFQATT, CDR2 SNEGSKA, per germline (reference sequence). The CDR3 is CSALGQLTDTQYF. CDR3 sequence (DNA): TGCAGTGCTCTTGGACAGCTCACAGATACGCAGTATTTT.

This clonotype appeared many times. The chain carries TRBV28 and TRBJ2-3; TRBD2 matches at 13 bases. V trimming: 5 bases; J trimming: 5 bases; junction bases outside the gene matches: 4. The germline V gene has CDR1 MDHEN and CDR2 SYDVKM. This CDR3 is built from 15 residues. Here the CDR3 DNA reads TGTGCCAGCAGTAGACTAGCGGGGGGCCGAGATACGCAGTATTTT. Protein product: CASSRLAGGRDTQYF.